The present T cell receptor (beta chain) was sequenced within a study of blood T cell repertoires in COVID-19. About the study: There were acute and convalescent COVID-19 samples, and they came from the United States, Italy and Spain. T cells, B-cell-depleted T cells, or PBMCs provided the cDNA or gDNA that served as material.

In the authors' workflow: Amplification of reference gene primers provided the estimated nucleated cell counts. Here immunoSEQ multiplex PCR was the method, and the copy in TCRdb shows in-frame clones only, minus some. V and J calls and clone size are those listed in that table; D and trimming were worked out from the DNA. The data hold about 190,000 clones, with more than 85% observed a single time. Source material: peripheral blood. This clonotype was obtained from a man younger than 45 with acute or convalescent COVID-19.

CDR3 residues: CASKPHGSNNEQFF. CDR3 nucleotides: TGTGCCAGCAAACCTCACGGGTCAAACAATGAGCAGTTCTTC. The chain joins TRBV6-5 to TRBJ2-1; D is ambiguous. Germline lookup yields CDR1 MNHEY and CDR2 SVGAGI. There are 14 residues in the CDR3. Trimming stripped 7 bases from V and 5 bases from J, with 15 bases between.